One and the same sample provided the 9 T cell receptor beta chains below, sequenced in a study of CD8 T cells in ankylosing spondylitis. The study's findings and limits: It appeared that ankylosing spondylitis blood was characterized by a TCR beta motif of about eight highly homologous variants.

TCRdb ran MiXCR on the 5' RACE reads and lists one entry per CDR3 protein. The table records about 450,000 distinct CDR3 sequences, around 26% of them present only once. The antigens for these receptors are not known. Material: blood, either unsorted or a sorted T cell fraction (not recorded which). The receptors derive from a male donor with ankylosing spondylitis.

The genes are TRBV30 and TRBJ2-1, with D perhaps matching TRBD2 (5 bases). V was clipped by 0 bases and J by 10 bases, with 13 bases between them. The CDR3 is 13 amino acids. Germline CDR1 is GTSNPN and CDR2 is SVGIG (reference sequence). CDR3 bases: TGTGCCTGGAGTGTAAGAGGGAACGGGGAGCAGTTCTTC. Amino acids: CAWSVRGNGEQFF.

The gene calls are TRBV12-3 or TRBV12-4 and TRBJ1-3; D call uncertain. The CDR3 extends over 12 amino acids. Trimming left V 2 bases short and J 3 bases short, with 2 bases between. CDR3 sequence (DNA): TGTGCCAGCAGTTTATTTGGAAACACCATATATTTT. It translates to CASSLFGNTIYF.

This clonotype was observed a single time. The chain uses TRBV5-1 and TRBJ2-3; weak D call: TRBD2 (6 bases). This CDR3 is built from 14 residues. CDR1 and CDR2 (germline): SGHRS, YFSETQ. V lost 3 bases and J lost 4, with 12 bases in between. The CDR3 sequence is CASSYTGGADTQYF. Written as DNA, the CDR3 is TGCGCCAGCAGCTACACCGGAGGGGCAGATACGCAGTATTTT.

The rearrangement links TRBV10-3 to TRBJ2-1; perhaps TRBD1 as D (6 bases). V lost 5 bases, J lost 0 bases, and 17 bases lay in between. The CDR3 sequence is 17 residues long. Per germline, CDR1 ENHRY and CDR2 SYGVKD. The CDR3 sequence is CAISTLGTLSSYNEQFF. CDR3 bases: TGTGCCATCAGTACTCTCGGGACACTGAGCTCCTACAATGAGCAGTTCTTC.

This clonotype was detected a few times. The genes are TRBV20-1 and TRBJ2-2, with TRBD2 identical over 7 bases. Germline V lookup: CDR1 DFQATT, CDR2 SNEGSKA (reference sequence). CDR3 length: 14 amino acids. V shed 7 bases and J 1 base; nucleotides not matched to a gene: 6. The CDR3 DNA follows: TGCAGTGTTAGCAGCGGGAAGAACACCGGGGAGCTGTTTTTT. This gives the protein CSVSSGKNTGELFF.

The chain is built from TRBV20-1 and TRBJ2-7; D might be TRBD1 (6 bases). V was trimmed by 4 bases and J by 4 bases, leaving 20 bases between them. This CDR3 comprises 15 residues. Germline CDR1 and CDR2: DFQATT and SNEGSKA (reference sequence). CDR3 region: CSAISPDRSQYEQYF. CDR3 in DNA: TGCAGTGCTATCTCCCCTGACAGGTCCCAGTACGAGCAGTACTTC.

This clonotype was seen more than once but under ten times. The chain carries TRBV7-9 and TRBJ1-2, with 7 bases aligning to TRBD1. The CDR3 is 13 residues long. V gave up 1 base and J gave up 8 bases; unmatched junction bases: 4. Looked up from germline, CDR1 is SEHNR and CDR2 is FQNEAQ (reference sequence). CDR3 DNA sequence: TGTGCCAGCAGCTTAGGGAAAGGGGGCGGCTACACCTTC. It specifies CASSLGKGGGYTF.

In this sample, this clonotype turned up a few times. The chain combines TRBV5-5 with TRBJ2-1; a weak D match, TRBD2 (6 bases). Germline-derived CDR1 and CDR2 are SGHKS and YYEKEE (reference sequence). The length of the CDR3 is 14 residues. Deletions cut 2 bases from V and 2 bases from J, with 8 bases between. This CDR3 is CASSFGGTYNEQFF. Written as DNA, the CDR3 is TGTGCCAGCAGCTTTGGCGGGACCTACAATGAGCAGTTCTTC.

The rearrangement links TRBV7-2 to TRBJ1-6; no reliable D call. The CDR3 is 13 residues long. In germline, CDR1 is SGHTA, CDR2 FQGNSA. Trimming removed 2 bases from V and 7 bases from J, with 6 bases in between. CDR3 in amino acids: CASSLRSNSPLHF. Written as DNA, the CDR3 is TGTGCCAGCAGCTTACGTTCGAATTCACCCCTCCACTTT.